The rows below give T cell receptor beta chains drawn from one sample of a study of T cell responses to AZD1222 COVID-19 vaccine. The protocol was immunoSEQ multiplex PCR, while the TCRdb copy is restricted to in-frame clones and leaves out a portion. This sample yields more than 95,000 clones, of which 80% to 90% are seen a single time; roughly 3.8% belongs to the top ten. The sequenced sample was peripheral blood, obtained on day 0 of MenACWY control vaccination. The source is an adult in good health. Both conserved end residues are part of each CDR3. A D gene is named only where the DNA matches it firmly. Clone size is shown for a subset of rows, as once, few, many or a class of expanded clone.

clone size: -; D gene: -; V gene: TRBV18; J gene: TRBJ2-3; CDR3 protein: CASSPPRVGPASTDTQYF; CDR3 DNA: TGTGCCAGCTCACCTCCCCGTGTAGGACCGGCCAGCACAGATACGCAGTATTTT
clone size: -; D gene: -; V gene: TRBV29-1; J gene: TRBJ2-7; CDR3 protein: CSVAWARQYEQYF; CDR3 DNA: TGCAGCGTTGCCTGGGCGCGGCAGTACGAGCAGTACTTC
clone size: few; D gene: -; V gene: TRBV4-3; J gene: TRBJ1-2; CDR3 protein: CASSPSRGVFYGYTF; CDR3 DNA: TGCGCCAGCAGCCCCAGCCGGGGGGTTTTCTATGGCTACACCTTC
clone size: -; D gene: -; V gene: TRBV14; J gene: TRBJ1-6; CDR3 protein: CASSLVGHGRSPLHF; CDR3 DNA: TGTGCCAGCAGCCTCGTAGGACATGGGCGTTCACCCCTCCACTTT
clone size: -; D gene: -; V gene: TRBV27; J gene: TRBJ1-5; CDR3 protein: CASSPRGGFSNQPQHF; CDR3 DNA: TGTGCCAGCAGTCCAAGGGGGGGATTTAGCAATCAGCCCCAGCATTTT
clone size: -; D gene: TRBD1; V gene: TRBV6-1; J gene: TRBJ1-3; CDR3 protein: CASSVRPGGTGNTIYF; CDR3 DNA: TGTGCCAGCAGTGTAAGGCCAGGGGGAACTGGAAACACCATATATTTT
clone size: -; D gene: -; V gene: TRBV19; J gene: TRBJ1-2; CDR3 protein: CASSRLETPSTYYGYTF; CDR3 DNA: TGTGCCAGTAGTCGTTTGGAAACTCCTAGCACGTACTATGGCTACACCTTC
clone size: few; D gene: -; V gene: TRBV24-1; J gene: TRBJ2-1; CDR3 protein: CATSDLSGSEQFF; CDR3 DNA: TGTGCCACCAGTGATTTGTCAGGGAGTGAGCAGTTCTTC
clone size: -; D gene: TRBD1; V gene: TRBV28; J gene: TRBJ1-2; CDR3 protein: CASSPKPGQGAYGYTF; CDR3 DNA: TGTGCCAGCAGCCCCAAACCGGGACAGGGGGCTTATGGCTACACCTTC
clone size: many; D gene: TRBD1; V gene: TRBV15; J gene: TRBJ1-2; CDR3 protein: CATSRDRARTNYGYTF; CDR3 DNA: TGTGCCACCAGTAGGGACAGGGCAAGGACTAACTATGGCTACACCTTC
clone size: -; D gene: TRBD1; V gene: TRBV18; J gene: TRBJ1-1; CDR3 protein: CASSWDRGDEAFF; CDR3 DNA: TGTGCCAGCTCCTGGGACAGGGGTGATGAAGCTTTCTTT
clone size: -; D gene: TRBD2; V gene: TRBV6-5; J gene: TRBJ2-2; CDR3 protein: CASSYVAGGNTGELFF; CDR3 DNA: TGTGCCAGCAGTTACGTGGCGGGGGGGAACACCGGGGAGCTGTTTTTT
clone size: few; D gene: -; V gene: TRBV19; J gene: TRBJ2-1; CDR3 protein: CASSQGKGNNEQFF; CDR3 DNA: TGTGCCAGTAGCCAGGGTAAGGGGAATAATGAGCAGTTCTTC
clone size: -; D gene: -; V gene: TRBV7-8; J gene: TRBJ2-5; CDR3 protein: CASSRVAGGSKTQYF; CDR3 DNA: TGTGCCAGCAGCCGAGTTGCCGGGGGCAGCAAGACCCAGTACTTC
clone size: -; D gene: -; V gene: TRBV5-4; J gene: TRBJ1-2; CDR3 protein: CASSLEVGAGVYGYTF; CDR3 DNA: TGTGCCAGCAGCTTGGAGGTGGGGGCCGGGGTATATGGCTACACCTTC
clone size: -; D gene: -; V gene: TRBV12-5; J gene: TRBJ1-1; CDR3 protein: CASAPVEGTEAFF; CDR3 DNA: TGTGCTAGTGCTCCCGTAGAGGGCACTGAAGCTTTCTTT
clone size: once; D gene: -; V gene: TRBV3-1/TRBV3-2; J gene: TRBJ1-1; CDR3 protein: CASRTGGNTEAFF; CDR3 DNA: TGTGCCAGCAGGACCGGCGGGAACACTGAAGCTTTCTTT